This T cell receptor (beta chain) was profiled in a study of T cells in Graves' hyperthyroidism and ophthalmopathy. Study in general: Any treatment followed the collection of peripheral blood at initial diagnosis.

Diagnosis of hyperthyroidism was new in patients aged 18 to 65, and its duration was under 2 months. The PBMCs studied were ones that came from about 10 ml fresh peripheral blood. This clonotype was found many times. This CDR3 is built from 17 residues. Germline V gene sequence: CDR1 GTSNPN, CDR2 SVGIG (reference sequence). Trimming cost V 0 bases and J 0 bases, with 14 bases left between them. RNA transcripts yielded amplified TCR beta CDR3 regions. HTBI primers were employed in a first-round RT-PCR of the TCR CDR3. Using its own MiXCR run on the multiplex PCR reads, TCRdb lists one record per CDR3 protein. The sample comprises 100,000 to 140,000 distinct CDR3 sequences, about a sixth of which are singletons, and around two fifths rests with the top ten.

Sequencing was performed on blood. The TCR comes from a woman aged 45 to 65 with Graves' hyperthyroidism. The chain has TRBV30 and TRBJ2-2; D call uncertain. CDR3 amino acids: CAWSVLGRPANTGELFF. The CDR3 DNA sequence: TGTGCCTGGAGTGTACTGGGTAGGCCCGCGAACACCGGGGAGCTGTTTTTT.